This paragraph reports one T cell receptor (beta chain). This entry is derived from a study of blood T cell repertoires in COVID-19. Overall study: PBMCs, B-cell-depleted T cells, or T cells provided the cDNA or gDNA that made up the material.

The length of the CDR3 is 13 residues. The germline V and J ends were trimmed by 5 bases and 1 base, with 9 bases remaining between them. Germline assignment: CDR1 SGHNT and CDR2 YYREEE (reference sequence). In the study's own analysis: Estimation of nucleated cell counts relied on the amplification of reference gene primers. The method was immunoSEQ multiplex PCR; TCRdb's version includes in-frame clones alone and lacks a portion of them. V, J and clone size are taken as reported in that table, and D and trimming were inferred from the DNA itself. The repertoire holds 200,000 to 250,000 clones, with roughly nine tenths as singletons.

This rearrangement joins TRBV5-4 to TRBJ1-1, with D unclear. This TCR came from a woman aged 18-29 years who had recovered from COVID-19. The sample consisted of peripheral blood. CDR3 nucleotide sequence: TGTGCCAGCAGACTGGCGGGGAACACTGAAGCTTTCTTT. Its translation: CASRLAGNTEAFF.